This T cell receptor (beta chain) is drawn from a study of cytomegalovirus exposure and HLA in healthy donors. Study results and caveats: Available immune exposure information was restricted to CMV serostatus only. Among TCR sequences, most were rare, though some public TCRs appeared in many donors. In vitro assays verified that three CMV-associated chains recognized CMV antigens specifically. Common viral pathogens seemed to be connected with several of the most significant clusters, according to a later analysis.

Researchers ran the PCR with 60 Vbeta and 13 Jbeta primers. The protocol was immunoSEQ multiplex PCR, while the TCRdb copy is restricted to in-frame clones and leaves out a portion. The sample has about 100,000 clones; around 62% are singletons. With respect to this clone: Its target is not known.

The CDR3 is made up of 16 amino acids. Per germline, CDR1 SGHAT and CDR2 FQNNGV. V lost 1 base and J lost 6, with 19 bases in between. Sequenced input: PBMCs. V gene TRBV11-2 combines with J gene TRBJ2-7; possible D gene TRBD1, 7 bases. The TCR was taken from a man aged 30-40 years in good health and CMV-seropositive. The DNA for the CDR3 is TGTGCCAGCAGCTTAGGGCAGGGGGGCACATTCATCGAGCAGTACTTC. Translated: CASSLGQGGTFIEQYF.